The present T cell receptor beta chain was sequenced within a study of identical twins. Trimming removed 8 bases at V and 5 bases at J, with 9 bases between. The CDR3 consists of 12 residues. Germline loops: CDR1 LNHDA, CDR2 SQIVND (reference sequence). TCRdb re-called the 5' RACE reads through MiXCR, storing one row per CDR3 protein. The data show 450,000 or so distinct CDR3 sequences, 14% seen once. The data were also submitted as part of a second study, on yellow fever vaccine responses in identical twins.

The receptor's source is a woman aged 18 to 35 in good health. The sequenced sample was CD4+ T cells sorted from blood. The chain is built from TRBV19 and TRBJ2-2; D might be TRBD1 or TRBD2, each matching 5 bases. The CDR3 bases are TGTGCCAGTCGGGGCCTAACCGGGGAGCTGTTTTTT. The encoded protein is CASRGLTGELFF.